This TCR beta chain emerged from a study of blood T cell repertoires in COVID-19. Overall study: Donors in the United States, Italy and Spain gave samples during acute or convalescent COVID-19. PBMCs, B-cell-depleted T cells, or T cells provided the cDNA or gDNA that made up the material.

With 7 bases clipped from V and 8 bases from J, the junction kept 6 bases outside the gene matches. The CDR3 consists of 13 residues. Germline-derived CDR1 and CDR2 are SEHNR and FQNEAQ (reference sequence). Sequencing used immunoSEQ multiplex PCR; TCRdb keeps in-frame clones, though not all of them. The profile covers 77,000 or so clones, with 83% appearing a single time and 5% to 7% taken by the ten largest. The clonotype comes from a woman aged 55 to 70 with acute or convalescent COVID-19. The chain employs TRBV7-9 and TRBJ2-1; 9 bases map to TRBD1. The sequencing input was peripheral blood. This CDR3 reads CASNPQGADEQFF. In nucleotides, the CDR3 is TGTGCCAGCAACCCACAGGGGGCCGATGAGCAGTTCTTC.